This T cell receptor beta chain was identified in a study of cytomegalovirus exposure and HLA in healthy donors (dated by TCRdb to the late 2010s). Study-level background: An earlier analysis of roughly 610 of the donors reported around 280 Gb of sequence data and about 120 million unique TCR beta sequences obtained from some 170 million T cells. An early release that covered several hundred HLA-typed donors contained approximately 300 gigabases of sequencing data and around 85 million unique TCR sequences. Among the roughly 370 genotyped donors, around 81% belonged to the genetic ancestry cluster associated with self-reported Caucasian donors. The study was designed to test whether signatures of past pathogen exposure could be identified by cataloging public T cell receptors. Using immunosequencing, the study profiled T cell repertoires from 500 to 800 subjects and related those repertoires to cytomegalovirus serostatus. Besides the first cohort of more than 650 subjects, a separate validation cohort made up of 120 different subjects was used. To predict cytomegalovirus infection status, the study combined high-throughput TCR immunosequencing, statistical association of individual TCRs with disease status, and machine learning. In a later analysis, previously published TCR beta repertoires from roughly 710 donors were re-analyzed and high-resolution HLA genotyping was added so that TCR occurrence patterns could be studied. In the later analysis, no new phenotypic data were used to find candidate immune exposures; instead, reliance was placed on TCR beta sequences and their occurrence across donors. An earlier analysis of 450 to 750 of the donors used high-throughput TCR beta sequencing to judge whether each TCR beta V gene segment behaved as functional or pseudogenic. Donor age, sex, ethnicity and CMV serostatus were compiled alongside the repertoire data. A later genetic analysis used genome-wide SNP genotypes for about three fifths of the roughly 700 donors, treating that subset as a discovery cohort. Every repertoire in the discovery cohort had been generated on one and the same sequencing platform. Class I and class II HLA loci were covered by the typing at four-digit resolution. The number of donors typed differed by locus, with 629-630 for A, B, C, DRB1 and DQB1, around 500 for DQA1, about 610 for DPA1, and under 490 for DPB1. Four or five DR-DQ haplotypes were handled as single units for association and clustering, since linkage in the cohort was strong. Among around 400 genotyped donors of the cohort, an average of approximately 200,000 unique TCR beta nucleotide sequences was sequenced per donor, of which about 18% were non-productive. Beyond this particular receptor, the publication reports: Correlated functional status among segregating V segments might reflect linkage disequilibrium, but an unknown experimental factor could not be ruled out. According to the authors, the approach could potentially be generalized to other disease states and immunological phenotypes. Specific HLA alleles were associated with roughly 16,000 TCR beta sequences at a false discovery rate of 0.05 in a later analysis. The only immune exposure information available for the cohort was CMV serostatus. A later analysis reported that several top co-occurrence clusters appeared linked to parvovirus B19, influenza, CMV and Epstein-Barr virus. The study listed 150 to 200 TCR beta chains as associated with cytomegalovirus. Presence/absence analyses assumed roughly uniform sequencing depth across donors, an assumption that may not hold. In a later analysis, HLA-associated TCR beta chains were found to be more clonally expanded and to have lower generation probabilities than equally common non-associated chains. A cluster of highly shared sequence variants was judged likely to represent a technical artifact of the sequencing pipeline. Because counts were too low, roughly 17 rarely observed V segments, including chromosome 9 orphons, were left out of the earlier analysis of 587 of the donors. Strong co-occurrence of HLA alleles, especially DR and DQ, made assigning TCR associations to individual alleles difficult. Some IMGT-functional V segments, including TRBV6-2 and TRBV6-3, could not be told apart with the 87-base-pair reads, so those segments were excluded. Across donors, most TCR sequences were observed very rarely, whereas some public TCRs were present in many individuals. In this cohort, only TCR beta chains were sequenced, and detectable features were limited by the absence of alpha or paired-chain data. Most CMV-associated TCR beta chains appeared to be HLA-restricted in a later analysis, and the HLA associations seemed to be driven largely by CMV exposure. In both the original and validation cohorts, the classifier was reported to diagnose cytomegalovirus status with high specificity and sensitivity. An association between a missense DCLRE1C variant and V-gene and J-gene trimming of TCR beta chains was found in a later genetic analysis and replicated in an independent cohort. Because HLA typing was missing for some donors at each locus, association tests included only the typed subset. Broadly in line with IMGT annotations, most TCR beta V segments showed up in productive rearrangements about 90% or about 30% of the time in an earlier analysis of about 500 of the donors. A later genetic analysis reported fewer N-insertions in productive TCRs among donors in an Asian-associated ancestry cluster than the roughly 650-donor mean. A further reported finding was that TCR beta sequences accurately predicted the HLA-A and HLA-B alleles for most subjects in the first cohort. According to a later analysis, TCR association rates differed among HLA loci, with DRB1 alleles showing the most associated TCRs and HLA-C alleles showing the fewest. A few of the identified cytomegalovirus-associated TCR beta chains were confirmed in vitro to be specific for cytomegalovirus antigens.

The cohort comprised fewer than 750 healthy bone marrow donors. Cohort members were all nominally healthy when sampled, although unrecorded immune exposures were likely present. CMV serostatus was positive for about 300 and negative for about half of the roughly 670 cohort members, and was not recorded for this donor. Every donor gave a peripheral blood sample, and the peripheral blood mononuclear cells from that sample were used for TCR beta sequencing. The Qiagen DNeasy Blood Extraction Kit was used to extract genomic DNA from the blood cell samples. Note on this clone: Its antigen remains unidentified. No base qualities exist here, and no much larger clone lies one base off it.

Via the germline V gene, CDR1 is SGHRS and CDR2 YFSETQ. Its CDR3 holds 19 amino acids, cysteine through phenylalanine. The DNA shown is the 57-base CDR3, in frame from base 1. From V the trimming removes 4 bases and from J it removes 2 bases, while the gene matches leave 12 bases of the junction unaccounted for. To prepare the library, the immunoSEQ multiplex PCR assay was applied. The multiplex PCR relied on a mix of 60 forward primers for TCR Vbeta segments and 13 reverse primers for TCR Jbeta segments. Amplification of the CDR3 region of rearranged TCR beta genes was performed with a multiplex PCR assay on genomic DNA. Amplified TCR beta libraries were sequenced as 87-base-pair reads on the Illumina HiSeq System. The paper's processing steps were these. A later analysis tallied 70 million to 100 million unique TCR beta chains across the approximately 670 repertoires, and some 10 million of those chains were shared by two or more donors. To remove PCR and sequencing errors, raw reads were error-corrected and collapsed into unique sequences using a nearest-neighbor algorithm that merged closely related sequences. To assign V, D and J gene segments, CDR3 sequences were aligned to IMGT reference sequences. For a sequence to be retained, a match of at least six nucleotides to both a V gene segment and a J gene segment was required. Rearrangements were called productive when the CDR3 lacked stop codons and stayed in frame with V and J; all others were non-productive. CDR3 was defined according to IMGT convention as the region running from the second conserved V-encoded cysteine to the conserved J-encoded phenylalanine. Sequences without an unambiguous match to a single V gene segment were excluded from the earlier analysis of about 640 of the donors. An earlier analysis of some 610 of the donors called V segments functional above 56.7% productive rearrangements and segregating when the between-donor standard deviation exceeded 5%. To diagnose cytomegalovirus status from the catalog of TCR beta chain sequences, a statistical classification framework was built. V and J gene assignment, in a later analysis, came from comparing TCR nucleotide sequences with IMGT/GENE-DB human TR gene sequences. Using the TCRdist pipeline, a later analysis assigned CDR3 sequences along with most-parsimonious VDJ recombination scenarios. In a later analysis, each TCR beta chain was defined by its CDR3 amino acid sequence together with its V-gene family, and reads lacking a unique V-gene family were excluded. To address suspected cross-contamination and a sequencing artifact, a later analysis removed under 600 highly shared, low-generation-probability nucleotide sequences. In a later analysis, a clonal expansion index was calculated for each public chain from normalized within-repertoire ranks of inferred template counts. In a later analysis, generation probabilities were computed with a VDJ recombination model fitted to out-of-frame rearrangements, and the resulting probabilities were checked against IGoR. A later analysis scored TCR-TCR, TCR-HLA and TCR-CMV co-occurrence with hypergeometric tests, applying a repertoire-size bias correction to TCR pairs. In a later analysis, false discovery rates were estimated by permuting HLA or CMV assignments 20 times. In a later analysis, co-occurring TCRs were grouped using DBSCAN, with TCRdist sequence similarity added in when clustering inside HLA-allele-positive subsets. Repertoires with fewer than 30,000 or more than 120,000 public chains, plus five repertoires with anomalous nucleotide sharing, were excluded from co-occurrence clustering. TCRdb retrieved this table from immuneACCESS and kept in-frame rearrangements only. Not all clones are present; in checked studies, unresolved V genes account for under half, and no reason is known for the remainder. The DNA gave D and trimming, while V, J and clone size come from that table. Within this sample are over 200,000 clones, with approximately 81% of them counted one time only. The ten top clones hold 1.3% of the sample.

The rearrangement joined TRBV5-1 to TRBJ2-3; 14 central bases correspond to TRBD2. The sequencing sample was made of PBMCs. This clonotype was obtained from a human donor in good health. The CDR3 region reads CASSAGLAGGLAFTDTQYF. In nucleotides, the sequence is TGCGCCAGCAGCGCTGGACTAGCGGGAGGATTGGCCTTCACAGATACGCAGTATTTT.